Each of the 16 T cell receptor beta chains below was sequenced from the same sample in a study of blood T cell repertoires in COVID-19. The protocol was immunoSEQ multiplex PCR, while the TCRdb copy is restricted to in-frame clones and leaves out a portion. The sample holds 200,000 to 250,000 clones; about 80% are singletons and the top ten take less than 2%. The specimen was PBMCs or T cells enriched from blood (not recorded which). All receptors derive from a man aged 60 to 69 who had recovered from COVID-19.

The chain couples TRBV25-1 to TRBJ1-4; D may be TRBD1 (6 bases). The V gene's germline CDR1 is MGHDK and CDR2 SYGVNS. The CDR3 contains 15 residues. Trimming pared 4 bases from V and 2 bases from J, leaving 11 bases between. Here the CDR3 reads CASSVGQATNEKLFF. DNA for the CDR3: TGTGCCAGCAGTGTGGGACAAGCGACTAATGAAAAACTGTTTTTT.

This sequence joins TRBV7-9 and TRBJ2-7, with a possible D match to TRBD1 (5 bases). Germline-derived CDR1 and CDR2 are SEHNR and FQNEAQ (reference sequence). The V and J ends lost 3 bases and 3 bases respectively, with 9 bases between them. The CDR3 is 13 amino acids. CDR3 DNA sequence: TGTGCCAGCAGCTTCGCAGGGAACTACGAGCAGTACTTC. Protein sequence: CASSFAGNYEQYF.

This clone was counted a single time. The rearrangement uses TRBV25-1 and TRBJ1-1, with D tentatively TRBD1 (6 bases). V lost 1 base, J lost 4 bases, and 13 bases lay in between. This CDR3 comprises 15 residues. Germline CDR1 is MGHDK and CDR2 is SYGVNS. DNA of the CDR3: TGTGCCAGCAGTGAATCAGTACAGGGCAGCACTGAAGCTTTCTTT. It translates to CASSESVQGSTEAFF.

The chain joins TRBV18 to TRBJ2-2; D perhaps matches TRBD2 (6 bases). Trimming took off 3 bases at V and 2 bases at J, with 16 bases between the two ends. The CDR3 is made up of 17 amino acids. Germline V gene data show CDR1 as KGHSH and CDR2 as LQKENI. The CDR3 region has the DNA TGTGCCAGCTCACCGGAAATAGTTAGCGGAAACACCGGGGAGCTGTTTTTT. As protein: CASSPEIVSGNTGELFF. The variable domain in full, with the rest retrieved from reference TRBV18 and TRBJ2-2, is NAGVMQNPRHLVRRRGQEARLRCSPMKGHSHVYWYRQLPEEGLKFMVYLQKENIIDESGMPKERFSAEFPKEGPSILRIQQVVRGDSAAYFCASSPEIVSGNTGELFFGEGSRLTVL.

The CDR3 loop is CASSPRTGYNEQYF. The CDR3 DNA sequence: TGTGCCAGTAGTCCTCGGACAGGGTACAACGAGCAGTACTTC. The rearrangement uses TRBV19 and TRBJ2-7; 8 nucleotides line up with TRBD1. Per germline, CDR1 LNHDA and CDR2 SQIVND (reference sequence). The ends lost 5 bases at V and 5 bases at J; junction bases unmatched: 8. CDR3 length: 14 amino acids.

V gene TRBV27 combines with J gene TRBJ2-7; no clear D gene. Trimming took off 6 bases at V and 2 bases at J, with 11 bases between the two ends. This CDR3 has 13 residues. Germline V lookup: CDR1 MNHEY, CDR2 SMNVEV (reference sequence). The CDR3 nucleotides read TGTGCCAGCAGATACGGGTCGACCTACGAGCAGTACTTC. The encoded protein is CASRYGSTYEQYF.

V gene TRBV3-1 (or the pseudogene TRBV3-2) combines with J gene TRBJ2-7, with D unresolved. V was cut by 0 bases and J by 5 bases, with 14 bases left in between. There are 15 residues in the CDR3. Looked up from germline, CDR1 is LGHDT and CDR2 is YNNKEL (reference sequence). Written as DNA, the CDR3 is TGTGCCAGCAGCCAAGATGCGGCAGACCTCCACGAGCAGTACTTC. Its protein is CASSQDAADLHEQYF.

CDR3 residues: CASSVVGTGVTGELFF. The CDR3 DNA is TGTGCCAGCAGCGTAGTGGGGACAGGGGTGACCGGGGAGCTGTTTTTT. The chain couples TRBV9 to TRBJ2-2; the match to TRBD1 covers 10 bases. Germline V gene data show CDR1 as SGDLS and CDR2 as YYNGEE. This CDR3 region has 16 residues. V shed 0 bases and J 5 bases; nucleotides not matched to a gene: 4.

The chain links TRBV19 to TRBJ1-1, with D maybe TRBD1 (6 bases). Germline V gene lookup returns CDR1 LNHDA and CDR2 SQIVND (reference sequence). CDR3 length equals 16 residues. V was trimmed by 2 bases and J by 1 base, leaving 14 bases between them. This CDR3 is CASSITPGVENTEAFF. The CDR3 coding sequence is TGTGCCAGTAGTATAACTCCAGGGGTAGAGAACACTGAAGCTTTCTTT.

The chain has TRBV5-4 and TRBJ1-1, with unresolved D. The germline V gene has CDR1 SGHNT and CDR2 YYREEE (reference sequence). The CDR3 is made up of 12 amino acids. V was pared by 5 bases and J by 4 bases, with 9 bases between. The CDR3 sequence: CASSFGTTEAFF. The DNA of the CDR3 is TGTGCCAGCAGTTTCGGTACCACTGAAGCTTTCTTT.

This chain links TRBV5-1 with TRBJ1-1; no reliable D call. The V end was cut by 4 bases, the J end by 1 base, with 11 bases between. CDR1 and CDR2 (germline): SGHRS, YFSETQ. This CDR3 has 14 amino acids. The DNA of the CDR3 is TGCGCCAGCAGCCTACCCGCCCAGAACACTGAAGCTTTCTTT. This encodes CASSLPAQNTEAFF.

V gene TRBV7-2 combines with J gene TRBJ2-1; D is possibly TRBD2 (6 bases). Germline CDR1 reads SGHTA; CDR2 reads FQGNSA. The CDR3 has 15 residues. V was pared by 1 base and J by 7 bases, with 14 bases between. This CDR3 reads CASSLGAVGGNEQFF. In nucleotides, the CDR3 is TGTGCCAGCAGCTTAGGGGCAGTTGGGGGGAATGAGCAGTTCTTC.

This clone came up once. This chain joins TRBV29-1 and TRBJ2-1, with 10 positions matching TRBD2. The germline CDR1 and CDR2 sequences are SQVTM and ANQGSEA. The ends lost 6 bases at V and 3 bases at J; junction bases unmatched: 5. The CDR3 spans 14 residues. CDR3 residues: CSVGSGGNYNEQFF. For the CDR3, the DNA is TGCAGCGTGGGTAGCGGGGGGAACTACAATGAGCAGTTCTTC.

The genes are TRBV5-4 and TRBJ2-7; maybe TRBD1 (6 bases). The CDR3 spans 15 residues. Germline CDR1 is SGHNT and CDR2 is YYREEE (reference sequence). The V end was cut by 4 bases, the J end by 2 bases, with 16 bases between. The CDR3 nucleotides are TGTGCCAGCAGCCCAACCCCAGGGGATCCCTACGAGCAGTACTTC. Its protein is CASSPTPGDPYEQYF.

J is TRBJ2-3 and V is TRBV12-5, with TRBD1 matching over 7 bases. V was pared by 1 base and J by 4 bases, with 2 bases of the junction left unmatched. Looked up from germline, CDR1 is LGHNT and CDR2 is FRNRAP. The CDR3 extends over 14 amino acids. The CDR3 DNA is TGTGCTAGTGGTTTGGGACAGGGCTCAGATACGCAGTATTTT. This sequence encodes CASGLGQGSDTQYF.

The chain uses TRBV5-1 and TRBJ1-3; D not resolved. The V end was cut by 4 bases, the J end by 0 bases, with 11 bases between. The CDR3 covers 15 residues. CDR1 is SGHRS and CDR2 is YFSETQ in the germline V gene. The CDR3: CASSLGSVSGNTIYF. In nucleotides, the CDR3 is TGCGCCAGCAGCCTTGGCAGTGTCTCTGGAAACACCATATATTTT.